Presented here are 28 T cell receptor beta chains from one specimen sequenced in a study of blood T cell repertoires in COVID-19. Repertoires were generated with immunoSEQ multiplex PCR, while TCRdb's copy carries only in-frame clones and drops some. The sample includes approximately 340,000 clones, roughly 87% of them seen just once. Input material: peripheral blood. The receptors were gathered from a man aged 25 to 40 with COVID-19, enrolled during active disease.

The chain employs TRBV7-9 and TRBJ2-7, with D possibly matching TRBD2 (7 bases). CDR1 is SEHNR and CDR2 is FQNEAQ in the germline V gene (reference sequence). The germline V and J ends were trimmed by 1 base and 3 bases, with 16 bases remaining between them. The CDR3 has 16 amino acids. This chain's CDR3 is CASSLGWGGTLYEQYF. The CDR3 DNA reads as TGTGCCAGCAGCTTAGGGTGGGGGGGCACCCTCTACGAGCAGTACTTC.

The rearrangement uses TRBV28 and TRBJ2-1, with D perhaps matching TRBD2 (5 bases). Germline values: CDR1 MDHEN, CDR2 SYDVKM. Trimming took 5 bases from V and 1 from J, leaving 12 bases between them. The CDR3 runs 15 residues. CDR3 nucleotides: TGTGCCAGCAGTGTAGCGCAAACATCCTACAATGAGCAGTTCTTC. The encoded protein is CASSVAQTSYNEQFF.

The rearrangement links TRBV6-2 or TRBV6-3 to TRBJ2-7; TRBD1 is a possible D gene (5 bases). Germline CDR1 reads MNHEY; CDR2 reads SVGEGT. CDR3 length equals 14 residues. The V gene lost 3 bases and the J gene lost 7 bases, with 16 bases spanning the gap. The CDR3 sequence: CASSYRVTQGEQYF. The CDR3 DNA reads TGTGCCAGCAGTTATAGGGTTACCCAGGGAGAGCAGTACTTC.

This clone was seen only once. This chain joins TRBV27 and TRBJ1-5, with 7 bases aligning to TRBD1. There are 17 residues in the CDR3. The germline gives CDR1 MNHEY, CDR2 SMNVEV (reference sequence). Unmatched junction bases numbered 13, after V lost 5 bases and J lost 3 bases. This CDR3 reads CASSRTTGYGINQPQHF. Here the CDR3 DNA reads TGTGCCAGCAGTCGAACGACAGGGTACGGTATCAATCAGCCCCAGCATTTT.

The chain joins TRBV19 to TRBJ1-5, with D maybe TRBD1 (5 bases). Trimming pared 4 bases from V and 5 bases from J, leaving 12 bases between. The germline gives CDR1 LNHDA, CDR2 SQIVND (reference sequence). The CDR3 spans 14 residues. The CDR3: CASSTRVTDQPQHF. In nucleotides, the CDR3 is TGTGCCAGTAGTACCAGGGTTACAGATCAGCCCCAGCATTTT. Full variable domain (remainder filled in from reference TRBV19 and TRBJ1-5): DGGITQSPKYLFRKEGQNVTLSCEQNLNHDAMYWYRQDPGQGLRLIYYSQIVNDFQKGDIAEGYSVSREKKESFPLTVTSAQKNPTAFYLCASSTRVTDQPQHFGDGTRLSIL.

V and J are TRBV5-5 and TRBJ2-7; D is undetermined. Germline V lookup: CDR1 SGHKS, CDR2 YYEKEE (reference sequence). The germline V and J ends were trimmed by 2 bases and 2 bases, with 11 bases remaining between them. The CDR3 has 14 amino acids. CDR3 region: CASSFFQEPYEQYF. CDR3 coding DNA: TGTGCCAGCAGCTTCTTCCAGGAACCCTACGAGCAGTACTTC.

The chain carries TRBV12-3 or TRBV12-4 and TRBJ2-5; TRBD1 matches at 7 bases. This CDR3 has 13 residues. After removal of 3 bases from V and 5 bases from J, the junction contained 3 bases not matched to a gene. CDR3 protein: CASSFYRGETQYF. CDR3 nucleotide sequence: TGTGCCAGCAGTTTTTACAGGGGTGAGACCCAGTACTTC.

At least ten counts were recorded for this clone. The J gene is TRBJ1-4, the V gene TRBV28; 8 bases are shared with TRBD1. V trimming: 8 bases; J trimming: 2 bases; junction bases outside the gene matches: 4. There are 14 residues in the CDR3. Looked up from germline, CDR1 is MDHEN and CDR2 is SYDVKM. The CDR3 region is CASGYRGTNEKLFF. CDR3 in DNA: TGTGCCAGCGGTTACAGGGGGACTAATGAAAAACTGTTTTTT.

The chain employs TRBV27 and TRBJ2-7; a possible D gene is TRBD2 (5 bases). Germline lookup yields CDR1 MNHEY and CDR2 SMNVEV (reference sequence). The CDR3 has 16 amino acids. Trimming shortened V by 5 bases and J by 2 bases, and 19 bases separated the two germline ends. The chain's CDR3 is CASSASLGSRTYEQYF. The CDR3 DNA sequence: TGTGCCAGCAGTGCTAGCCTGGGGTCCCGCACCTACGAGCAGTACTTC.

The chain couples TRBV19 to TRBJ1-5, with 11 bases identical to TRBD1. Germline assignment: CDR1 LNHDA and CDR2 SQIVND (reference sequence). V was clipped by 3 bases and J by 5 bases; unmatched bases: 9. The CDR3 spans 17 residues. CDR3 amino acids: CASSISGTGGVDQPQHF. The CDR3, as DNA: TGTGCCAGTAGTATCTCCGGGACAGGGGGAGTCGATCAGCCCCAGCATTTT. Full variable domain (remainder filled in from reference TRBV19 and TRBJ1-5): DGGITQSPKYLFRKEGQNVTLSCEQNLNHDAMYWYRQDPGQGLRLIYYSQIVNDFQKGDIAEGYSVSREKKESFPLTVTSAQKNPTAFYLCASSISGTGGVDQPQHFGDGTRLSIL.

The chain joins TRBV5-1 to TRBJ2-1; TRBD1 is a possible D gene (6 bases). V was cut by 5 bases and J by 10 bases, with 19 bases left in between. CDR3 length equals 14 residues. Per germline, CDR1 SGHRS and CDR2 YFSETQ. CDR3 residues: CASRARPGQGEQFF. Written as DNA, the CDR3 is TGCGCCAGCAGAGCGAGACCGGGACAAGGAGAGCAGTTCTTC.

The chain combines TRBV24-1 with TRBJ1-2; weak D call: TRBD1 (5 bases). The CDR3 sequence is 11 residues long. The V gene's germline CDR1 is KGHDR and CDR2 SFDVKD. Trimming removed 4 bases at V and 7 bases at J, with 6 bases between. CDR3 in amino acids: CATSDRAGYTF. In DNA, the CDR3 is TGTGCCACCAGTGACAGGGCTGGCTACACCTTC.

The chain carries TRBV27 and TRBJ1-6; D gene uncertain. The V end lost 6 bases, the J end lost 0 bases, and 15 bases lay between the germline ends. There are 17 residues in the CDR3. The germline CDR1 and CDR2 sequences are MNHEY and SMNVEV (reference sequence). For the CDR3, the DNA is TGTGCCAGCAGCCACGGTCCTGATCGCTCCTATAATTCACCCCTCCACTTT. Its protein is CASSHGPDRSYNSPLHF.

This chain connects TRBV14 to TRBJ2-1; 13 bases are shared with TRBD2. The J segment lost 4 bases and the V segment lost 5 bases, leaving 2 bases of the junction unmatched. CDR3 size: 15 residues. Per germline, CDR1 SGHDN and CDR2 FVKESK. For the CDR3, the DNA is TGTGCCAGCAGCGGGACTAGCGGGATTTACAATGAGCAGTTCTTC. As protein: CASSGTSGIYNEQFF. Using reference TRBV14 and TRBJ2-1 for the parts outside the CDR3, the full variable domain is EAGVTQFPSHSVIEKGQTVTLRCDPISGHDNLYWYRRVMGKEIKFLLHFVKESKQDESGMPNNRFLAERTGGTYSTLKVQPAELEDSGVYFCASSGTSGIYNEQFFGPGTRLTVL.

The DNA for the CDR3 is TGTGCCAGCAGGTCCTACAGTCCCAATCAGCCCCAGCATTTT. Amino acids: CASRSYSPNQPQHF. V is TRBV7-2 and J is TRBJ1-5; no definite D call. There are 14 residues in the CDR3. V was shortened by 6 bases and J by 3 bases, with 12 bases between the two germline ends. Per germline, CDR1 SGHTA and CDR2 FQGNSA.

This clone occurred a few times. The V gene is TRBV4-2, the J gene TRBJ1-1, with 8 nucleotides matching TRBD1. J was trimmed by 6 bases and V by 2 bases; bases with no gene match: 8. Germline V gene data show CDR1 as LGHNA and CDR2 as YNFKEQ. The CDR3 loop spans 15 amino acids. The CDR3 nucleotides read TGTGCCAGCAGCCAACCCCACACAGGGGGACCTGAAGCTTTCTTT. Translation: CASSQPHTGGPEAFF.

V and J are TRBV19 and TRBJ2-5; 9 bases match TRBD2. The CDR3 contains 14 residues. The V gene end was trimmed by 6 bases and the J gene end by 1 base; junction bases not matched to a gene: 3. Germline V lookup: CDR1 LNHDA, CDR2 SQIVND (reference sequence). CDR3 nucleotides: TGTGCCAGTAGGCCAGCGGGGGGCCAAGAGACCCAGTACTTC. Translated: CASRPAGGQETQYF.

This clone occurred a few times. V and J are TRBV5-8 and TRBJ2-7; D perhaps matches TRBD2 (6 bases). The CDR3 totals 15 residues. The V end lost 3 bases, the J end lost 2 bases, and 15 bases lay between the germline ends. The germline CDR1 and CDR2 sequences are SGHTS and YDEGEE. The CDR3 coding sequence is TGTGCCAGCAGCTATAAGGCTAGCGAGACCTACGAGCAGTACTTC. As protein: CASSYKASETYEQYF.

The rearrangement joins TRBV4-3 to TRBJ1-2; D is possibly TRBD1 (5 bases). Germline V gene sequence: CDR1 LGHNA, CDR2 YSLEER. The CDR3 covers 18 residues. V lost 3 bases and J lost 0, with 20 bases in between. The CDR3 sequence is CASSQSISRATSNYGYTF. The DNA for the CDR3 is TGCGCCAGCAGCCAGAGTATCTCCAGGGCCACCTCTAACTATGGCTACACCTTC.

The chain links TRBV7-8 to TRBJ1-6; 8 bases map to TRBD1. This CDR3 has 15 amino acids. Germline values: CDR1 SGHVS, CDR2 FQNEAQ. The trim removed 3 bases at V and 7 bases at J, leaving 5 bases unmatched. The CDR3 loop reads CASSFNQGANSPLHF. CDR3 nucleotide sequence: TGTGCCAGCAGCTTCAACCAGGGGGCGAATTCACCCCTCCACTTT.

This clone was seen just once. This chain joins TRBV18 and TRBJ1-4, with TRBD1 matching 7 bases. There are 15 residues in the CDR3. J was trimmed by 5 bases and V by 3 bases; bases with no gene match: 6. The germline CDR1 and CDR2 sequences are KGHSH and LQKENI. The CDR3 DNA reads as TGTGCCAGCTCACCCCCAGGGGGATTGAATGAAAAACTGTTTTTT. Translation gives CASSPPGGLNEKLFF.

V usage is TRBV7-9 and J usage is TRBJ2-3; 12 nucleotides align to TRBD2. The CDR3 contains 15 residues. With 3 bases clipped from V and 11 bases from J, the junction kept 9 bases outside the gene matches. Germline V gives CDR1 SEHNR, CDR2 FQNEAQ (reference sequence). Here the CDR3 DNA reads TGTGCCAGCAGCTTGGAGACTAGCGGGAGTGTGGGGCAGTATTTT. It yields the protein CASSLETSGSVGQYF.

The chain carries TRBV7-2 and TRBJ1-6; D is possibly TRBD1 (6 bases). There are 18 residues in the CDR3. The ends were cut back, 2 bases at V and 0 bases at J, with 14 bases in the middle. Germline lookup yields CDR1 SGHTA and CDR2 FQGNSA. CDR3 region: CASSLSASDSSYNSPLHF. The CDR3 region has the DNA TGTGCCAGCAGCTTATCCGCCTCGGACAGCTCCTATAATTCACCCCTCCACTTT.

The genes are TRBV10-3 and TRBJ1-2; 9 bases are a match to TRBD1. The CDR3 sequence is 17 residues long. The germline gives CDR1 ENHRY, CDR2 SYGVKD. After removal of 3 bases from V and 6 bases from J, the junction contained 14 bases not matched to a gene. The CDR3 coding sequence is TGTGCCATCAGTGAAGCCACCCTACAGGGGGCTAAAGATGGCTACACCTTC. It translates to CAISEATLQGAKDGYTF.

CDR3 in amino acids: CASSSDRTRFVFF. The DNA of the CDR3 is TGTGCCAGCAGCTCGGACAGGACGAGGTTTGTGTTTTTT. The genes are TRBV6-2 or TRBV6-3 and TRBJ1-4, with 7 bases identical to TRBD1. V was pared by 6 bases and J by 15 bases, with 13 bases of the junction left unmatched. The CDR3 loop spans 13 amino acids. Germline CDR1 and CDR2: MNHEY and SVGEGT.

This clone was recorded once. The V call is TRBV23-1, the J call TRBJ2-7; weak D call: TRBD1 (5 bases). TRBV23-1 is assigned to the ORF class and has an uncertain function. V shed 6 bases and J shed 0 bases, with 18 bases lying between them. The CDR3 loop spans 16 amino acids. CDR3 amino acids: CASSSLGHSFSYEQYF. As DNA, the CDR3 is TGCGCCAGCAGCTCCCTTGGACATTCTTTCTCCTACGAGCAGTACTTC.

The chain employs TRBV15 and TRBJ1-5, with D unclear. From germline, CDR1 is LNHNV and CDR2 YYDKDF (reference sequence). This CDR3 is built from 12 residues. V was cut by 2 bases and J by 5 bases, with 4 bases left in between. The CDR3, as DNA: TGTGCCACCAGCAGACCTTATCAGCCCCAGCATTTT. It is translated as CATSRPYQPQHF.

This clone has only a few counts. The chain links TRBV7-9 to TRBJ2-1, with 9 bases lining up with TRBD2. Trimming removed 5 bases from V and 6 bases from J; junction bases left unmatched: 5. This CDR3 spans 14 amino acids. Germline V CDR1 and CDR2: SEHNR, FQNEAQ (reference sequence). CDR3 in DNA: TGTGCCAGCAGCCTGACTAGCGGTGCCAATGAGCAGTTCTTC. Translated: CASSLTSGANEQFF. Full variable domain (rest looked up from reference TRBV7-9 and TRBJ2-1): DTGVSQNPRHKITKRGQNVTFRCDPISEHNRLYWYRQTLGQGPEFLTYFQNEAQLEKSRLLSDRFSAERPKGSFSTLEIQRTEQGDSAMYLCASSLTSGANEQFFGPGTRLTVL.